The T cell receptor beta chain described here comes from a study of cytomegalovirus exposure and HLA in healthy donors. The study, taken as a whole, reports: The study labeled under 200 TCR beta chains cytomegalovirus-associated. Confirmation in vitro established that a few CMV-associated chains were specific for CMV antigens.

The CDR3 is 19 residues long. Per germline, CDR1 LGHNA and CDR2 YSLEER. Germline trimming cut 0 bases from V and 0 bases from J; bases unmatched to any gene: 10. On this clone itself: Its specificity is unknown.

TCRdb's copy holds only in-frame clones and misses some; the assay was immunoSEQ multiplex PCR. The sample lists around 150,000 clones, 80% to 85% seen once, with about 9.4% in the top ten. The receptor's source is a man under 40 in good health and CMV-seropositive. J is TRBJ2-7 and V is TRBV4-3, with 11 bases aligning to TRBD2. Sequenced input: PBMCs. In nucleotides, the CDR3 is TGCGCCAGCAGCCAAGATCGGCTAGCGGGGGGCCCCTACTCCTACGAGCAGTACTTC. Translated, it gives CASSQDRLAGGPYSYEQYF.